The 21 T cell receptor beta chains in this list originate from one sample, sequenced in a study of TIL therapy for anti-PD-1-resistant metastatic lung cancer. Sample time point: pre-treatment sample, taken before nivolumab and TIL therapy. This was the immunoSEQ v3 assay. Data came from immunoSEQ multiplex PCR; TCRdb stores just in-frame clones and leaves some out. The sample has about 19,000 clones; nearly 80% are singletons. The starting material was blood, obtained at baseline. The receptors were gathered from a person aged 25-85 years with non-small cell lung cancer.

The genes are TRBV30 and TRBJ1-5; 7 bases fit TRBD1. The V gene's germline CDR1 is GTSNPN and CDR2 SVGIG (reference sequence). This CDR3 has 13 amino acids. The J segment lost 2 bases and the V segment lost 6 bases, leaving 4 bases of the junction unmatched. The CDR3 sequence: CACDRDRNQPQHF. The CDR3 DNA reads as TGTGCCTGCGACAGGGACCGCAATCAGCCCCAGCATTTT.

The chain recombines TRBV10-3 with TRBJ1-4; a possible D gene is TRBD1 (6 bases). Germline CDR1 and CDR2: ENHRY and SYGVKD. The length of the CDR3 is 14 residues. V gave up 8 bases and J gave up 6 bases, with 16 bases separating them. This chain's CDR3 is CAIRGGGPDEKLFF. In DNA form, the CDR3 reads TGTGCCATCCGCGGGGGGGGCCCGGATGAAAAACTGTTTTTT.

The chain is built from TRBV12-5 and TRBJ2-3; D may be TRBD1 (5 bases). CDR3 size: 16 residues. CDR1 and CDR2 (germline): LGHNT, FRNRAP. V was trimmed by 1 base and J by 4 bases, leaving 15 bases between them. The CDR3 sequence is CASGLARGATADTQYF. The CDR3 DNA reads TGTGCTAGTGGTTTGGCTAGGGGTGCGACGGCAGATACGCAGTATTTT.

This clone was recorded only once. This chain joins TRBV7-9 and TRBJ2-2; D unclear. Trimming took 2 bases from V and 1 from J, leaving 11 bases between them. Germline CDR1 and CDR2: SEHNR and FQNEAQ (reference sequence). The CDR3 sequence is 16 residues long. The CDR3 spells CASSLRKGMNTGELFF. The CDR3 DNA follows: TGTGCCAGCAGCTTAAGGAAGGGAATGAACACCGGGGAGCTGTTTTTT.

The CDR3 here is CASKGRGETQYF. The CDR3 nucleotides read TGTGCCAGCAAGGGGAGGGGCGAGACCCAGTACTTC. The chain recombines TRBV6-5 with TRBJ2-5, with TRBD2 matching 7 bases. Trimming at V came to 7 bases and at J to 5 bases, leaving 4 bases not matched to a gene. This CDR3 is built from 12 residues. The germline V gene has CDR1 MNHEY and CDR2 SVGAGI.

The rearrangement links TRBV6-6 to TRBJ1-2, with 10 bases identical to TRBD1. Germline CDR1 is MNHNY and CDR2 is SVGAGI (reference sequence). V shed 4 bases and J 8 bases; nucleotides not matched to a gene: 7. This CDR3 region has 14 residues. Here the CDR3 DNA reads TGTGCCAGCAGTTCGACAGGGGGCGAGCTCGGCTACACCTTC. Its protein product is CASSSTGGELGYTF.

CDR3 sequence: CATSNEGANTGVVAGYTF. In DNA, the CDR3 is TGTGCCACCAGCAACGAGGGGGCTAACACAGGAGTGGTGGCTGGCTACACCTTC. V is TRBV15 and J is TRBJ1-2, with TRBD1 identical over 7 bases. Trimming took 4 bases from V and 7 from J; bases not matched to a gene: 21. The CDR3 sequence is 18 residues long. Germline V gives CDR1 LNHNV, CDR2 YYDKDF (reference sequence).

CDR3 in amino acids: CASSPRGGAGGNIQYF. The CDR3 DNA reads TGTGCCAGCAGCCCGAGAGGGGGAGCGGGAGGAAACATTCAGTACTTC. This chain links TRBV5-4 with TRBJ2-4, with TRBD2 identical over 9 bases. The germline gives CDR1 SGHNT, CDR2 YYREEE (reference sequence). V lost 4 bases, J lost 6 bases, and 11 bases stayed unmatched. The CDR3 length is 16 residues.

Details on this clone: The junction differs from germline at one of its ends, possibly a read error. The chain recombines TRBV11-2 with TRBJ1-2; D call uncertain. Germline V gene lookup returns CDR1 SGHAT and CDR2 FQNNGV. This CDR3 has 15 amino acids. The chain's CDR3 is CASSLDRYSNYGYTF. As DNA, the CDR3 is TGTGCCAGCAGCTTAGATCGATACAGTAATTATGGGTACACCTTC.

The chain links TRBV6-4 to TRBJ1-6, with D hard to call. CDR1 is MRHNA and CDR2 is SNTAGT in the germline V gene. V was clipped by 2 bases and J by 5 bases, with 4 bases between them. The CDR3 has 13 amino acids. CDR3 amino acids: CASSDRDNSPLHF. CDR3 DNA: TGTGCCAGCAGTGACAGGGATAATTCACCCCTCCACTTT.

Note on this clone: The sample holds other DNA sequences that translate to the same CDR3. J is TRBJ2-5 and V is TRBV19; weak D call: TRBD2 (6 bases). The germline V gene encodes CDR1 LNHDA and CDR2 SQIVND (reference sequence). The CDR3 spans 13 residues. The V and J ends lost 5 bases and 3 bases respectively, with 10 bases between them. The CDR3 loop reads CASSLRREETQYF. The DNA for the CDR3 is TGTGCCAGTAGTTTGCGGAGGGAAGAGACCCAGTACTTC.

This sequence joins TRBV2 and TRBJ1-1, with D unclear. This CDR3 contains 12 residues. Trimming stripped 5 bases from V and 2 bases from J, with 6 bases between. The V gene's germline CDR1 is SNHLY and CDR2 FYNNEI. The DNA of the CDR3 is TGTGCCAGCAGTAGGACTAACACTGAAGCTTTCTTT. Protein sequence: CASSRTNTEAFF.

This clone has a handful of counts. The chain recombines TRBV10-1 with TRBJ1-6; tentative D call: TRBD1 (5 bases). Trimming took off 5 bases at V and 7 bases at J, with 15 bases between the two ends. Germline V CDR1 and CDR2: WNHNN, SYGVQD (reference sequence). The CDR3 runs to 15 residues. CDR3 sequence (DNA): TGCGCCAGCAGTATCACCAGGGATCAGAATTCACCCCTCCACTTT. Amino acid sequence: CASSITRDQNSPLHF.

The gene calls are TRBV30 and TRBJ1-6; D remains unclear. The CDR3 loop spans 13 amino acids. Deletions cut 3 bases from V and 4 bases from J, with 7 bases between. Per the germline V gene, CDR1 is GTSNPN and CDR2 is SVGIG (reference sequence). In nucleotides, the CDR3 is TGTGCCTGGAGCCTAGCTTATAATTCACCCCTCCACTTT. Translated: CAWSLAYNSPLHF.

The CDR3: CASSESQLAFEQYF. DNA for the CDR3: TGCGCCAGCAGTGAGTCACAACTAGCCTTCGAGCAGTACTTC. The gene calls are TRBV10-2 and TRBJ2-7, with a tentative D call TRBD2 (6 bases). V gave up 0 bases and J gave up 6 bases, with 12 bases separating them. Germline V gene data show CDR1 as WSHSY and CDR2 as SAAADI. This CDR3 has 14 residues.

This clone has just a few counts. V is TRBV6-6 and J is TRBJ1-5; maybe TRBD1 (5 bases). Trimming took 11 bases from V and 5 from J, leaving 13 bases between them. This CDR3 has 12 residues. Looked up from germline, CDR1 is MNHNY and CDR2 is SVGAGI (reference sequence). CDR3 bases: TGTGCCGTCACAGGCCGGGATCAGCCCCAGCATTTT. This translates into CAVTGRDQPQHF.

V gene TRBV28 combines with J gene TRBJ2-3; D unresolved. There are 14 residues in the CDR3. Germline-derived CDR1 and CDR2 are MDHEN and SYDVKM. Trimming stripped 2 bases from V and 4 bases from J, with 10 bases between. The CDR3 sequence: CASSLLSKPDTQYF. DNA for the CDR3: TGTGCCAGCAGTTTACTCTCGAAGCCAGATACGCAGTATTTT. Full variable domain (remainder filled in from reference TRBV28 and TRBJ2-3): DVKVTQSSRYLVKRTGEKVFLECVQDMDHENMFWYRQDPGLGLRLIYFSYDVKMKEKGDIPEGYSVSREKKERFSLILESASTNQTSMYLCASSLLSKPDTQYFGPGTRLTVL.

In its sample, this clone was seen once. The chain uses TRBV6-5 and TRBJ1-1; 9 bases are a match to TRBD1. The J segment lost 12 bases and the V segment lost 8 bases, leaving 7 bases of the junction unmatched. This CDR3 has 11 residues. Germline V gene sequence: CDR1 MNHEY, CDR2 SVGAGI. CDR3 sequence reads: CASGTGMMTFF. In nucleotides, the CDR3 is TGTGCCAGCGGGACAGGGATGATGACTTTCTTT.

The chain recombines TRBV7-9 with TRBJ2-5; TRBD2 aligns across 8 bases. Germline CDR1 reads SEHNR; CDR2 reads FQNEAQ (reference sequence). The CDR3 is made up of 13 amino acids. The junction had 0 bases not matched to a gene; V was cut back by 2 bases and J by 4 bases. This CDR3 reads CASSLRGGETQYF. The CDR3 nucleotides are TGTGCCAGCAGCTTACGGGGGGGAGAGACCCAGTACTTC.

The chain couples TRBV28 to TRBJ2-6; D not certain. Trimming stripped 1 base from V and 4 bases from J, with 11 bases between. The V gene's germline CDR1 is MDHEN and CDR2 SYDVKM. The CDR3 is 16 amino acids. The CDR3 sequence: CASSLSMGGGANVLTF. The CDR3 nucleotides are TGTGCCAGCAGTTTATCCATGGGTGGAGGGGCCAACGTCCTGACTTTC.

DNA of the CDR3: TGTGCCAGCAGCGATAATAGCAATCAGCCCCAGCATTTT. It translates to CASSDNSNQPQHF. This chain joins TRBV7-2 and TRBJ1-5; D gene ambiguous. V was cut by 5 bases and J by 0 bases, with 5 bases left in between. Germline V lookup: CDR1 SGHTA, CDR2 FQGNSA. The CDR3 has 13 amino acids.